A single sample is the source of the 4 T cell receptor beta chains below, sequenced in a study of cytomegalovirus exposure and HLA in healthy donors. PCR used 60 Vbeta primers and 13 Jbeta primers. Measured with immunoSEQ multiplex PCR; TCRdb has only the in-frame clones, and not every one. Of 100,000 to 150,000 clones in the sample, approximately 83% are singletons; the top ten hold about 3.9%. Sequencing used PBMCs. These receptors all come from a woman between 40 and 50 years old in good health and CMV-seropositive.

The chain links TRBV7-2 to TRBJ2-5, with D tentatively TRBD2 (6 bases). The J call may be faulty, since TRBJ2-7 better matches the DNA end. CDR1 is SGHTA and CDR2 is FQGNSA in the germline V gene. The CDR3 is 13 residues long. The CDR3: CASSLGRDYEQYF. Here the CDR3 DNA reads TGTGCCAGCAGCTTAGGGCGGGACTACGAGCAGTACTTC.

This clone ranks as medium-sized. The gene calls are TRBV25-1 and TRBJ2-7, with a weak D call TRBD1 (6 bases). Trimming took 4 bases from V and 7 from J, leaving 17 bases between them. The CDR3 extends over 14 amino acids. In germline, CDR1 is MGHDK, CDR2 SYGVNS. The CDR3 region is CASSVGADSGEQYF. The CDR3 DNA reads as TGTGCCAGCAGTGTGGGGGCAGACTCAGGGGAGCAGTACTTC.

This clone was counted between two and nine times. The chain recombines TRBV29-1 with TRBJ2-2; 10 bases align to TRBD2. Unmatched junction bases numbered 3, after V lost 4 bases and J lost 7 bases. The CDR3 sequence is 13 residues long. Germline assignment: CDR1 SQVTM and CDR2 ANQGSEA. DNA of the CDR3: TGCAGCGTTGTAAGCGGGAGGGGCGGGGAGCTGTTTTTT. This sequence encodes CSVVSGRGGELFF.

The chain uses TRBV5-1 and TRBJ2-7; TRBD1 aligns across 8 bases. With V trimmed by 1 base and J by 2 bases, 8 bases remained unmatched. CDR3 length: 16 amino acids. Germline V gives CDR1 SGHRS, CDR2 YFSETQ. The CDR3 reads CASSLSPRTGTYEQYF. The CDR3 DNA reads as TGCGCCAGCAGCTTGTCTCCGCGGACAGGGACCTACGAGCAGTACTTC.